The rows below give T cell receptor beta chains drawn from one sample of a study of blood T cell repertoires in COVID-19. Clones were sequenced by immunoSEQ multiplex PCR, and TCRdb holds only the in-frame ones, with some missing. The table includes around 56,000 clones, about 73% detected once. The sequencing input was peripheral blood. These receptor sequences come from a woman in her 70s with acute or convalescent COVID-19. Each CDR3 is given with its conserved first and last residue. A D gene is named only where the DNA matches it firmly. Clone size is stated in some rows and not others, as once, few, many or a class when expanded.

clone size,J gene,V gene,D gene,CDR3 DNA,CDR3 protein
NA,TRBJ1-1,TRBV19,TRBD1,TGTGCCAGTAGTACCCATCGGACAGGGGGCTGGACTGAAGCTTTCTTT,CASSTHRTGGWTEAFF
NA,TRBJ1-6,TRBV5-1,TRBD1,TGCGCCAGCAGCTCTCGGGACAGTAATTCACCCCTCCACTTT,CASSSRDSNSPLHF
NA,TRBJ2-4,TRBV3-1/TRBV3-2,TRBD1,TGTGCCAGCAGTCCAACAGGGGGCATTCAGTACTTC,CASSPTGGIQYF
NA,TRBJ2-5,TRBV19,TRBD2,TGTGCCAGTAGTACATTCGGGAGGACGCTCCAAGAGACCCAGTACTTC,CASSTFGRTLQETQYF
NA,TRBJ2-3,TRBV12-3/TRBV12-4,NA,TGTGCCAGCAGTTTAGTCGTCACAGATACGCAGTATTTT,CASSLVVTDTQYF
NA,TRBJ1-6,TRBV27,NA,TGTGCCAGCAGCTACGGCCGAGACTCGAATTCACCCCTCCACTTT,CASSYGRDSNSPLHF
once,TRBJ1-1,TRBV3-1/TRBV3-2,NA,TGTGCCAGCAGCTCAGGGTTGGCGAACACTGAAGCTTTCTTT,CASSSGLANTEAFF
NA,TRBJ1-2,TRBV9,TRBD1,TGTGCCAGCAGCTCCACACAGGGGCTTTACGGCTACACCTTC,CASSSTQGLYGYTF
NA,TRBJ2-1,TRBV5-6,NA,TGTGCCAGCAGCATCCCTGGCGGGAACCCTTACAATGAGCAGTTCTTC,CASSIPGGNPYNEQFF
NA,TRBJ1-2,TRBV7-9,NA,TGTGCCAGCAGCATTGGCGCGCCAGGGGTATTTGGCTACACCTTC,CASSIGAPGVFGYTF
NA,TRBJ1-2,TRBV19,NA,TGTGCCAGTAGTTCTCCAGGGGCCAACTATGGCTACACCTTC,CASSSPGANYGYTF
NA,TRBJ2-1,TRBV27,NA,TGTGCCAGCAGTTTATCCCCAAACAATGAGCAGTTCTTC,CASSLSPNNEQFF
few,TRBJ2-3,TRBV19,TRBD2,TGTGCCAGTAAGAGGGGACTAGCAGGGAGCGATACGCAGTATTTT,CASKRGLAGSDTQYF
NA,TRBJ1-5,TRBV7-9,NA,TGTGCCAGCAGCTTTTCGACAGGACCCCAGCATTTT,CASSFSTGPQHF
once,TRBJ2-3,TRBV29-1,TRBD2,TGCAGCGTTGAAGAACGGGGGAGGGGTAGGTGGACAGATACGCAGTATTTT,CSVEERGRGRWTDTQYF
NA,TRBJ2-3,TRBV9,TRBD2,TGTGCCAGCAGCGTATACGGCGGGGGGGCTTCAGATACGCAGTATTTT,CASSVYGGGASDTQYF
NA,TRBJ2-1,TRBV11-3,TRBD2,TGTGCCAGCAGCTTAGGACTAGCGGGGCCCTACAATGAGCAGTTCTTC,CASSLGLAGPYNEQFF
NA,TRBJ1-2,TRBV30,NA,TGTGCCTGGAGTGCGGCCCGAGGGTATGGCTACACCTTC,CAWSAARGYGYTF
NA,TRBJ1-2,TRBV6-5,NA,TGTGCCAGCAGTTCCAGGGAGGGGGGCTACACCTTC,CASSSREGGYTF
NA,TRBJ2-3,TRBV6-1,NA,TGTGCCAGCAGTGAAATCGGGGCAGATACGCAGTATTTT,CASSEIGADTQYF
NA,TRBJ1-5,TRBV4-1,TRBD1,TGCGCCAGCAGCCCCTTACCGGGACAGGTCCAGTCCCAGCATTTT,CASSPLPGQVQSQHF
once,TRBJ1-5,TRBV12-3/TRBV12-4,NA,TGTGCCAGCAGTTTACAGGTGGGTCAGCCCCAGCATTTT,CASSLQVGQPQHF
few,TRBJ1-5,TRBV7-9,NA,TGTGCCAGCAGCTTAACGGGGGGCAGCGTGTATCAGCCCCAGCATTTT,CASSLTGGSVYQPQHF
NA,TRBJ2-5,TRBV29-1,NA,TGCAGCGGGAAACTATACCAAGAGACCCAGTACTTC,CSGKLYQETQYF
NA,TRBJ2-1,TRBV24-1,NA,TGTGCCACCAGTGACGGAGGCAAACGGGATGAGCAGTTCTTC,CATSDGGKRDEQFF
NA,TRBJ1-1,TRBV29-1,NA,TGCAGCTCAGTGGGAGGGACGAACACTGAAGCTTTCTTT,CSSVGGTNTEAFF
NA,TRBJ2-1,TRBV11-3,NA,TGTGCCAGCAGCTTAGACTGGCCGGGCCGACCCGGGGATGAGCAGTTCTTC,CASSLDWPGRPGDEQFF
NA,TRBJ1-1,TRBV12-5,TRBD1,TGTGCTAGTGGTTTGGCGACAGGGGGCACCGCTGAAGCTTTCTTT,CASGLATGGTAEAFF
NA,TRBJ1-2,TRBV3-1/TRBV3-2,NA,TGTGCCAGCAGCCGCGAGTGGGCTGGCTACACCTTC,CASSREWAGYTF
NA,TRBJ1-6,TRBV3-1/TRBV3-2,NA,TGTGCCAGCAGCCCGACGGGGACTACGAATTCACCCCTCCACTTT,CASSPTGTTNSPLHF
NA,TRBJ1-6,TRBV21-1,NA,TGTGCCAGCAGCGACAGGGGAGGTTCCTATAATTCACCCCTCCACTTT,CASSDRGGSYNSPLHF
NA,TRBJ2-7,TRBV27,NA,TGTGCCAGCAGTTTGAGGCCATACCCCGAATACGAGCAGTACTTC,CASSLRPYPEYEQYF
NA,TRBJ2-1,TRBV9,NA,TGTGCCAGCACCCATTCAGAGACAGCGGAGCAGTTCTTC,CASTHSETAEQFF
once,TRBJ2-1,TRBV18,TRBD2,TGTGCCAGCTCACCCGCCCCTAGCGGGGGGTACAATGAGCAGTTCTTC,CASSPAPSGGYNEQFF
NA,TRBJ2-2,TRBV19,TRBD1,TGTGCCAGTGCAGGGGGCAACACCGGGGAGCTGTTTTTT,CASAGGNTGELFF
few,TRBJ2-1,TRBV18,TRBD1,TGTGCCAGCTCATCGACAGGGATTGGCTACAATGAGCAGTTCTTC,CASSSTGIGYNEQFF
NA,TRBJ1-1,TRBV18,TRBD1,TGTGCCAGCTCACCCGGGACAGGGGGCGTAAAGGGCATGAACACTGAAGCTTTCTTT,CASSPGTGGVKGMNTEAFF
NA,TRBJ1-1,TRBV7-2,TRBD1,TGTGCCAGCAGTTCGCAGGGACAGGGACTTCAAGCTTTCTTT,CASSSQGQGLQAFF
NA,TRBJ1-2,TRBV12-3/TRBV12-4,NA,TGTGCCAGCAGTTTAGGATCTAGGAGCTACACCTTC,CASSLGSRSYTF
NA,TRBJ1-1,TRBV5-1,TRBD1,TGCGCCAGCAGCTTGGGAGGGACAGGGAACACTGAAGCTTTCTTT,CASSLGGTGNTEAFF
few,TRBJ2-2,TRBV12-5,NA,TGTGCTAGTGGTTTGCCACGGGGGACCGGGGAGCTGTTTTTT,CASGLPRGTGELFF
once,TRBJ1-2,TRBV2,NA,TGTGCCAGCAGTGGTACAGGCCCTAACTATGGCTACACCTTC,CASSGTGPNYGYTF
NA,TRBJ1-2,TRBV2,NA,TGTGCCAGCAGAATCCGGGACATAGGCTACACCTTC,CASRIRDIGYTF
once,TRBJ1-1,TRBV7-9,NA,TGTGCCAGCAGCTTAGCACCCGGGGGGGCCACTGAAGCTTTCTTT,CASSLAPGGATEAFF
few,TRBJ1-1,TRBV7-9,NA,TGTGCCAGCATCCCTGGGGGGGGGAACACTGAAGCTTTCTTT,CASIPGGGNTEAFF
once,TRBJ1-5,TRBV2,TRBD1,TGTGCCAGCAGCCCATTGGGACAGGGGTTAGTCAGGGATCAGCCCCAGCATTTT,CASSPLGQGLVRDQPQHF
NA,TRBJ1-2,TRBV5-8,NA,TGTGCCAGCAGCGCACTTGTAGGACTCGGCTATGGCTACACCTTC,CASSALVGLGYGYTF
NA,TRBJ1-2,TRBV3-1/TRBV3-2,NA,TGTGCCAGCAGCCCCCGGGGGGGCTATGGCTACACCTTC,CASSPRGGYGYTF
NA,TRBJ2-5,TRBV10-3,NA,TGTGCCATCAAAAACAGGGACCAAGAGACCCAGTACTTC,CAIKNRDQETQYF
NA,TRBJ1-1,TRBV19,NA,TGTGCCAGTACCTCATATGGGGGGGGGCAGAACACTGAAGCTTTCTTT,CASTSYGGGQNTEAFF
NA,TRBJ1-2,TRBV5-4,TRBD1,TGTGCCAGCAGCTCAGGGGGCACAGGCTATGGCTACACCTTC,CASSSGGTGYGYTF
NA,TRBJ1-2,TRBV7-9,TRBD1,TGTGCCAGCAGCTCGGGACAGGGGTATGGCTACACCTTC,CASSSGQGYGYTF
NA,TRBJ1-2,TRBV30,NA,TGTGCCTGGAGTGATCCAGGGATGGGGCTCGGCTACACCTTC,CAWSDPGMGLGYTF
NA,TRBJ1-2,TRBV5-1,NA,TGCGCCAGCAGCTCTGAGGGAAACGGCTATGGCTACACCTTC,CASSSEGNGYGYTF
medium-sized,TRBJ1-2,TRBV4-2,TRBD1,TGTGCCAGCAGCCAAGATGTGGGACAGGGGGCGCGTGGCTACACCTTC,CASSQDVGQGARGYTF
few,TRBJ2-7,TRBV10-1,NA,TGCGCCAGCAGAGAGTCGCGGAAAGACGGTAGAGCGGATGAGCAGTACTTC,CASRESRKDGRADEQYF
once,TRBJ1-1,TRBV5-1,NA,TGCGCCAGCAGCTACAGGGTTATGAACACTGAAGCTTTCTTT,CASSYRVMNTEAFF